These T cell receptor beta chains were read from a single sample in a study of blood T cell repertoires in COVID-19. Method: immunoSEQ multiplex PCR; TCRdb's copy keeps in-frame clones and lacks some. The table has fewer than 350,000 clones, around 90% seen once. Sequencing was carried out using PBMCs or T cells enriched from blood (not recorded which). The source of these receptors is a man in his 60s who had recovered from COVID-19. Both conserved end residues are part of each CDR3. D genes are given only for firm matches. The size of a clone is reported for some rows only, either as once, few or many, or as a class for expanded clones.

V gene	D gene	J gene	clone size	CDR3 protein	CDR3 DNA
TRBV7-9	TRBD1	TRBJ2-3	.	CASSLGQGAQYF	TGTGCCAGCAGCTTAGGCCAGGGGGCGCAGTATTTT
TRBV5-1	TRBD1	TRBJ1-4	.	CASSEGALGEKLFF	TGCGCCAGCAGCGAGGGGGCACTCGGTGAAAAACTGTTTTTT
TRBV11-3	TRBD2	TRBJ2-7	.	CASSRGLADEQYF	TGTGCCAGCAGCAGAGGACTAGCGGATGAGCAGTACTTC
TRBV11-2	TRBD2	TRBJ2-3	.	CASSISSGRSLDTQYF	TGTGCCAGCAGCATATCTAGCGGGAGGAGTTTAGATACGCAGTATTTT
TRBV28	TRBD2	TRBJ2-1	once	CASRAGRMQFF	TGTGCCAGCAGAGCGGGACGAATGCAGTTCTTC
TRBV2	TRBD1	TRBJ1-4	.	CASGTGVGEKLFF	TGTGCCAGCGGCACAGGGGTAGGGGAAAAACTGTTTTTT
TRBV9	.	TRBJ2-5	.	CASSVGANPYQETQYF	TGTGCCAGCAGCGTAGGGGCAAACCCGTACCAAGAGACCCAGTACTTC
TRBV24-1	.	TRBJ2-4	few	CATSDRLGGIQYF	TGTGCCACCAGTGACCGATTGGGGGGCATTCAGTACTTC
TRBV7-9	.	TRBJ2-7	once	CASSLRGLATNYEQYF	TGTGCCAGCAGCTTACGGGGTCTAGCGACTAACTACGAGCAGTACTTC
TRBV28	TRBD1	TRBJ1-5	few	CASSFPGTGDKPQHF	TGTGCCAGCAGTTTTCCGGGGACAGGGGATAAGCCCCAGCATTTT
TRBV28	TRBD1	TRBJ2-7	.	CASSLQQGASYEQYF	TGTGCCAGCAGTTTACAACAGGGGGCCAGCTACGAGCAGTACTTC
TRBV7-3	TRBD2	TRBJ2-7	once	CASSSPFIGGRRTYEQYF	TGTGCCAGCAGCTCCCCCTTTATAGGCGGGAGGAGGACCTACGAGCAGTACTTC
TRBV28	TRBD1	TRBJ2-1	.	CASRGGTGVPHNEQFF	TGTGCCAGCAGAGGCGGGACAGGGGTCCCCCACAATGAGCAGTTCTTC
TRBV5-1	.	TRBJ1-2	.	CASSLGQTAHGYTF	TGCGCCAGCAGCTTGGGACAGACCGCCCATGGCTACACCTTC
TRBV7-2	TRBD1	TRBJ1-1	.	CASSLGQGNSGSVTEAFF	TGTGCCAGCAGCCTCGGACAGGGTAATAGTGGAAGCGTCACTGAAGCTTTCTTT
TRBV5-6	.	TRBJ2-1	few	CASSWGLTSSYNEQFF	TGTGCCAGCAGCTGGGGACTTACGAGCTCCTACAATGAGCAGTTCTTC
TRBV5-1	TRBD2	TRBJ2-1	.	CASSLGTSGSYEQFF	TGCGCCAGCAGCTTGGGGACTAGCGGGAGTTATGAGCAGTTCTTC
TRBV21-1	.	TRBJ2-2	.	CASRSQGRAGELFF	TGTGCCAGCAGATCACAGGGTCGGGCCGGGGAGCTGTTTTTT
TRBV11-2	TRBD1	TRBJ2-1	.	CASSFRGTGGLYNEQFF	TGTGCCAGCAGCTTCCGCGGGACAGGGGGTCTCTACAATGAGCAGTTCTTC
TRBV27	TRBD2	TRBJ2-2	.	CASLGWTSPTGELFF	TGTGCCAGCCTTGGGTGGACTAGCCCCACCGGGGAGCTGTTTTTT
TRBV6-5	.	TRBJ2-3	.	CASTRDSTDTQYF	TGTGCCAGCACGCGGGACAGCACAGATACGCAGTATTTT
TRBV6-5	.	TRBJ1-2	.	CASSYDSNYGYTF	TGTGCCAGCAGTTACGACAGCAACTATGGCTACACCTTC
TRBV7-2	.	TRBJ2-6	.	CASSLGSARSYSGANVLTF	TGTGCCAGCAGCTTAGGAAGCGCCAGAAGCTACTCTGGGGCCAACGTCCTGACTTTC
TRBV19	.	TRBJ2-7	.	CASSINRDNEQYF	TGTGCCAGTAGTATAAACAGGGATAACGAGCAGTACTTC
TRBV11-1	.	TRBJ2-7	.	CASSPRSGDHYEQYF	TGTGCCAGCAGCCCACGTTCAGGGGACCACTACGAGCAGTACTTC
TRBV24-1	.	TRBJ2-2	.	CATRSVSTGELFF	TGTGCCACCAGGTCGGTAAGCACCGGGGAGCTGTTTTTT
TRBV5-1	.	TRBJ2-7	.	CASSLARPPYEQYF	TGCGCCAGCAGCTTGGCGCGGCCGCCCTACGAGCAGTACTTC
TRBV4-1	TRBD1	TRBJ1-5	.	CASSQDGTGDNQPQHF	TGCGCCAGCAGCCAAGATGGGACAGGGGACAATCAGCCCCAGCATTTT
TRBV11-2	TRBD1	TRBJ2-7	.	CASSNIGDRSNEQYF	TGTGCCAGCAGCAATATCGGGGACAGGTCCAACGAGCAGTACTTC
TRBV28	.	TRBJ1-6	.	CASSLPQTQGSPLHF	TGTGCCAGCAGTTTACCCCAGACCCAGGGTTCACCCCTCCACTTT
TRBV11-2	.	TRBJ2-7	.	CASSFGQSYEQYF	TGTGCCAGCAGCTTCGGACAGTCCTACGAGCAGTACTTC
TRBV7-2	.	TRBJ2-5	.	CASSLSTGLETQYF	TGTGCCAGCAGCTTATCGACAGGTTTGGAGACCCAGTACTTC
TRBV7-9	TRBD2	TRBJ2-3	.	CASSLASGASGISTDTQYF	TGTGCCAGCAGCTTAGCATCGGGAGCTAGCGGGATTAGCACAGATACGCAGTATTTT
TRBV15	TRBD1	TRBJ2-5	.	CATSREPRGRETQYF	TGTGCCACCAGCAGAGAACCCAGGGGGCGAGAGACCCAGTACTTC
TRBV28	.	TRBJ1-4	.	CASRPTGTKEKLFF	TGTGCCAGCAGGCCAACAGGGACGAAAGAAAAACTGTTTTTT
TRBV19	.	TRBJ1-5	.	CASSILGARNQPQHF	TGTGCCAGTAGTATTTTGGGGGCCAGGAATCAGCCCCAGCATTTT
TRBV11-2	TRBD2	TRBJ2-5	.	CASSPDGAAGGPWETQYF	TGTGCCAGCAGCCCAGATGGGGCGGCGGGAGGGCCATGGGAGACCCAGTACTTC
TRBV20-1	TRBD1	TRBJ2-2	.	CSAIDGQGWTGELFF	TGCAGTGCTATTGATGGACAGGGATGGACCGGGGAGCTGTTTTTT
TRBV19	TRBD1	TRBJ1-2	few	CASSYRGNYGYTF	TGTGCCAGTAGCTACAGGGGAAACTATGGCTACACCTTC
TRBV24-1	.	TRBJ2-2	.	CATSDQNRVSGELFF	TGTGCCACCAGTGATCAAAACAGGGTTTCCGGGGAGCTGTTTTTT
TRBV28	.	TRBJ1-5	.	CASSLGGLSNQPQHF	TGTGCCAGCAGTTTAGGGGGCCTGAGCAATCAGCCCCAGCATTTT
TRBV18	.	TRBJ1-5	.	CASSPGTLMPQHF	TGTGCCAGCTCACCAGGTACTCTGATGCCCCAGCATTTT
TRBV28	.	TRBJ1-1	.	CASGRAYTEAFF	TGTGCCAGCGGCAGGGCGTACACTGAAGCTTTCTTT
TRBV5-6	TRBD2	TRBJ2-3	.	CASRNRGGRADTQYF	TGTGCCAGCAGAAATCGGGGGGGCAGGGCAGATACGCAGTATTTT
TRBV6-5	.	TRBJ2-6	.	CASSTGNTGANVLTF	TGTGCCAGCAGCACAGGGAACACTGGGGCCAATGTCCTGACTTTC
TRBV30	.	TRBJ2-7	once	CAWSVSRQTYEQYF	TGTGCCTGGAGTGTGTCCCGCCAGACCTACGAGCAGTACTTC
TRBV14	.	TRBJ1-6	.	CASSHLTWPGKAYNSPLHF	TGTGCCAGCAGCCATTTAACATGGCCGGGGAAGGCCTATAATTCACCCCTCCACTTT
TRBV7-2	TRBD2	TRBJ2-1	.	CASSLFLAGGGEQFF	TGTGCCAGCAGCTTATTCCTAGCGGGAGGGGGTGAGCAGTTCTTC
TRBV28	.	TRBJ1-6	.	CASSSPSRGEYNSPLHF	TGTGCCAGCAGTTCCCCCTCCAGGGGAGAATATAATTCACCCCTCCACTTT